These T cell receptor beta chains were read from a single sample in a study of human T cells and chemical hapten exposure. MiXCR, run by TCRdb on the RACE reads, gives a single entry per CDR3 protein. The sample includes approximately 52,000 distinct CDR3 sequences, more than 9.5% of them seen just once. Sequencing was performed on whole blood, taken in connection with sensitization to the hapten diphenylcyclopropenone (DPC). These TCRs come from a middle-aged woman with alopecia areata. Some clones in this sample may be carry-over from other donors' samples. CDR3s include the opening cysteine and the closing phenylalanine or tryptophan. D genes are given only for firm matches. Clone sizes are given selectively: once, few, many, or a class where the clone is expanded.

CDR3aa,CDR3nt,v_gene,abundance,j_gene,d_gene
CASSRTSGGTDTQYF,TGCGCCAGCAGCCGAACTAGCGGAGGCACAGATACGCAGTATTTT,TRBV4-1,many,TRBJ2-3,TRBD2
CASSVDVRVREQYF,TGTGCCAGCAGCGTAGACGTCAGGGTGAGGGAGCAGTACTTC,TRBV9,many,TRBJ2-7,.
CSASPGGAADTQYF,TGCAGTGCTAGCCCCGGGGGGGCCGCAGATACGCAGTATTTT,TRBV20-1,.,TRBJ2-3,TRBD2
CASGPNLTGRHTEAFF,TGTGCTAGTGGTCCAAATCTGACCGGGCGGCACACTGAAGCTTTCTTT,TRBV12-5,many,TRBJ1-1,.
CASSLGSGGADTQYF,TGCGCCAGCAGCTTGGGTAGCGGGGGCGCAGATACGCAGTATTTT,TRBV5-1,many,TRBJ2-3,TRBD2
CASSLAKGLLEKLFF,TGTGCCAGCAGCTTAGCGAAGGGACTCTTGGAAAAACTGTTTTTT,TRBV7-2,.,TRBJ1-4,.
CASSLRLAGTQETQYF,TGTGCCAGCAGCTTAAGGCTGGCGGGGACCCAAGAGACCCAGTACTTC,TRBV7-8,many,TRBJ2-5,.
CSVGDEQFF,TGCAGCGTTGGGGATGAGCAGTTCTTC,TRBV29-1,many,TRBJ2-1,.
CASSADPVSPLHF,TGTGCCAGCTCAGCCGATCCCGTATCACCCCTCCACTTT,TRBV18,.,TRBJ1-6,.
CATSGTSPHEQFF,TGTGCCACCAGCGGGACTAGTCCCCATGAGCAGTTCTTC,TRBV15,.,TRBJ2-1,TRBD2
CAISESILTSPGRDTEAFF,TGTGCCATCAGTGAGTCCATTTTGACGTCTCCCGGGAGGGACACTGAAGCTTTCTTT,TRBV10-3,few,TRBJ1-1,.
CSGRLEAVPDTQYF,TGCAGTGGGAGACTAGAAGCGGTCCCAGATACGCAGTATTTT,TRBV29-1,.,TRBJ2-3,.
CASSFERGELFF,TGTGCCAGCAGTTTTGAGAGAGGGGAGCTGTTTTTT,TRBV27,few,TRBJ2-2,.
CATSRELQETQYF,TGTGCCACCAGCAGAGAACTACAAGAGACCCAGTACTTC,TRBV15,.,TRBJ2-5,.
CASNSGGGLETQYF,TGTGCCAGCAACTCAGGGGGAGGGTTGGAGACCCAGTACTTC,TRBV28,.,TRBJ2-5,.
CASSYKGSGANVLTF,TGTGCCAGCAGTTACAAGGGCTCTGGGGCCAACGTCCTGACTTTC,TRBV6-2/TRBV6-3,.,TRBJ2-6,.
CASSYGEQFF,TGTGCCAGCAGCTACGGGGAGCAGTTCTTC,TRBV12-3/TRBV12-4,.,TRBJ2-1,.
CASSSRDYKSYEQYF,TGTGCCAGCAGTTCTCGGGACTATAAGTCCTACGAGCAGTACTTC,TRBV3-1,.,TRBJ2-7,TRBD2
CASSQDLAAYEQYF,TGCGCCAGCAGCCAAGACTTGGCAGCCTACGAGCAGTACTTC,TRBV4-3,.,TRBJ2-7,.
CASSYSYGANTEAFF,TGTGCCAGCAGTTACTCGTATGGTGCGAACACTGAAGCTTTCTTT,TRBV6-5,many,TRBJ1-1,.
CSARGLGANIQYF,TGCAGTGCTAGAGGGTTGGGGGCGAACATTCAGTACTTC,TRBV20-1,.,TRBJ2-4,.